These 24 T cell receptor beta chains originate from one sample sequenced in a study of shared clonotypes between healthy human individuals. Clones were sequenced by immunoSEQ multiplex PCR, and TCRdb holds only the in-frame ones, with some missing. The sample lists over 2 million clones, about 94% occurring once. Naive CD8 cells were CD45RO-negative, positively selected for CCR7, excluding terminally differentiated effector memory CD45RA+ cells. The sequencing sample was made of naive CD8+ T cells sorted from blood. The receptors stem from a man younger than 30 in good health.

The V gene is TRBV5-6, the J gene TRBJ2-6; D perhaps matches TRBD1 (6 bases). Looked up from germline, CDR1 is SGHDT and CDR2 is YYEEEE. The CDR3 loop spans 17 amino acids. Trimming removed 5 bases from V and 0 bases from J, with 15 bases in between. The CDR3 protein is CASREQGPSSGANVLTF. As DNA, the CDR3 is TGTGCCAGCAGAGAACAGGGACCGAGCTCTGGGGCCAACGTCCTGACTTTC.

The V gene is TRBV5-6, the J gene TRBJ2-5; 8 nucleotides agree with TRBD2. The junction had 5 bases not matched to a gene; V was cut back by 0 bases and J by 4 bases. The CDR3 extends over 15 amino acids. Germline CDR1 SGHDT, CDR2 YYEEEE. CDR3 loop: CASSLGGLGVETQYF. CDR3 DNA: TGTGCCAGCAGCTTGGGGGGACTAGGTGTAGAGACCCAGTACTTC.

This clone was observed a single time. The CDR3 loop reads CASSWATWGGELFF. The CDR3 DNA reads as TGTGCCAGCAGTTGGGCTACCTGGGGCGGGGAGCTGTTTTTT. This chain joins TRBV6-5 and TRBJ2-2; no firm D call. Germline CDR1 reads MNHEY; CDR2 reads SVGAGI. The CDR3 is made up of 14 amino acids. V lost 4 bases to trimming and J lost 7 bases, with 13 bases between them.

The CDR3 here is CASSESGGAEPYEQYF. The CDR3 DNA sequence: TGCGCCAGCAGTGAGTCGGGAGGGGCAGAACCCTACGAGCAGTACTTC. This rearrangement joins TRBV10-1 to TRBJ2-7, with 7 positions matching TRBD2. This CDR3 contains 16 residues. Germline assignment: CDR1 WNHNN and CDR2 SYGVQD (reference sequence). The ends lost 0 bases at V and 2 bases at J; junction bases unmatched: 7.

The table lists this clone with a count of one. J is TRBJ1-2 and V is TRBV5-6; D is unclear. Germline CDR1 is SGHDT and CDR2 is YYEEEE. V was pared by 0 bases and J by 6 bases, with 3 bases between. The CDR3 covers 11 residues. In DNA, the CDR3 is TGTGCCAGCAGCTTGGCCAATGGCTACACCTTC. This encodes CASSLANGYTF.

As for this clone: One end of the junction varies from germline; a read error may be responsible. The chain has TRBV5-4 and TRBJ2-1; weak D call: TRBD2 (5 bases). This CDR3 spans 16 amino acids. The germline V gene encodes CDR1 SGHNT and CDR2 YYREEE (reference sequence). CDR3 DNA: TGTGCCAGCAGCTTGGGAGGGCATAGTACCGGGTATGAACAGTTCTTC. This codes for CASSLGGHSTGYEQFF.

This sequence joins TRBV29-1 and TRBJ2-7; maybe TRBD1 (6 bases). Germline V gene lookup returns CDR1 SQVTM and CDR2 ANQGSEA. V was clipped by 7 bases and J by 6 bases, with 16 bases between them. CDR3 length: 12 residues. CDR3 loop: CSAGGSRGEQYF. The DNA of the CDR3 is TGCAGCGCCGGCGGGTCCAGGGGCGAGCAGTACTTC.

To note about this clone: Other nucleotide sequences in the sample specify the same CDR3. V gene TRBV27 combines with J gene TRBJ2-7; D ambiguous. The V gene lost 3 bases and the J gene lost 3 bases, with 9 bases spanning the gap. There are 13 residues in the CDR3. From germline, CDR1 is MNHEY and CDR2 SMNVEV (reference sequence). The DNA of the CDR3 is TGTGCCAGCAGTTTGGCAGGTAACTACGAGCAGTACTTC. It codes for CASSLAGNYEQYF.

V gene TRBV11-2 combines with J gene TRBJ2-7, with 12 bases matching TRBD2. Trimming cost V 5 bases and J 2 bases; bases outside gene matches: 10. This CDR3 comprises 17 residues. Germline V lookup: CDR1 SGHAT, CDR2 FQNNGV. The CDR3 here is CASSRGLAGLVAYEQYF. The CDR3 DNA is TGTGCCAGCAGCAGGGGACTAGCGGGTCTCGTAGCCTACGAGCAGTACTTC.

V and J are TRBV27 and TRBJ2-2; the D gene is possibly TRBD2 (5 bases). The V gene lost 5 bases and the J gene lost 0 bases, with 7 bases spanning the gap. The CDR3 consists of 14 residues. CDR1 MNHEY and CDR2 SMNVEV come from the germline V gene (reference sequence). The CDR3 here is CASSRGTNTGELFF. The CDR3 DNA sequence: TGTGCCAGCAGTCGGGGAACGAACACCGGGGAGCTGTTTTTT.

The V and J genes are TRBV4-3 and TRBJ2-7, with TRBD2 matching over 11 bases. This CDR3 comprises 17 residues. V shed 4 bases and J 5 bases; nucleotides not matched to a gene: 13. CDR1 is LGHNA, CDR2 YSLEER, per germline. This CDR3 is CASSPRVAGGPRDEQYF. The CDR3 nucleotides read TGCGCCAGCAGCCCCCGGGTAGCGGGAGGGCCTAGAGACGAGCAGTACTTC.

The chain is built from TRBV6-5 and TRBJ2-7; TRBD2 is a possible D gene (7 bases). Germline V gene lookup returns CDR1 MNHEY and CDR2 SVGAGI. Trimming pared 0 bases from V and 3 bases from J, leaving 15 bases between. This CDR3 has 16 amino acids. The CDR3 here is CASSYSIGGADYEQYF. DNA for the CDR3: TGTGCCAGCAGTTACTCGATTGGGGGGGCGGACTACGAGCAGTACTTC.

V gene TRBV10-3 combines with J gene TRBJ1-3; no reliable D call. The CDR3 is 18 amino acids. V was shortened by 1 base and J by 0 bases, with 16 bases between the two germline ends. CDR1 and CDR2 from the germline V gene are ENHRY and SYGVKD. CDR3 in DNA: TGTGCCATCAGTGAGTTAGGAGTCCAATTCAACTCTGGAAACACCATATATTTT. The encoded protein is CAISELGVQFNSGNTIYF.

The chain couples TRBV5-8 to TRBJ1-3; D remains ambiguous. Trimming left V 1 base short and J 0 bases short, with 5 bases between. CDR3 size: 14 residues. CDR1 and CDR2 from the germline V gene are SGHTS and YDEGEE. In DNA, the CDR3 is TGTGCCAGCAGCTTGATGGACTCTGGAAACACCATATATTTT. It is translated as CASSLMDSGNTIYF. Full variable domain (rest looked up from reference TRBV5-8 and TRBJ1-3): EAGVTQSPTHLIKTRGQQATLRCSPISGHTSVYWYQQALGLGLQFLLWYDEGEERNRGNFPPRFSGRQFPNYSSELNVNALELEDSALYLCASSLMDSGNTIYFGEGSWLTVV.

The gene calls are TRBV5-1 and TRBJ1-6; TRBD1 aligns across 7 bases. J was trimmed by 9 bases and V by 2 bases; bases with no gene match: 14. The CDR3 has 17 residues. Germline V gene lookup returns CDR1 SGHRS and CDR2 YFSETQ. The CDR3 DNA reads as TGCGCCAGCAGCTTTAGCACCGCAGGGGGTAGCAGTTCACCCCTCCACTTT. The encoded protein is CASSFSTAGGSSSPLHF.

The rearrangement links TRBV5-6 to TRBJ2-7; 9 bases match TRBD1. After removal of 4 bases from V and 3 bases from J, the junction contained 8 bases not matched to a gene. Germline-derived CDR1 and CDR2 are SGHDT and YYEEEE. This CDR3 comprises 15 residues. For the CDR3, the DNA is TGTGCCAGCAGCCCGGAGTCGACAGGGGGCTACGAGCAGTACTTC. This gives the protein CASSPESTGGYEQYF.

The rearrangement links TRBV6-1 to TRBJ2-7; tentatively, D is TRBD1 (5 bases). V was pared by 6 bases and J by 3 bases, with 12 bases between. CDR3 length: 13 amino acids. The germline gives CDR1 MNHNS, CDR2 SASEGT. The CDR3 sequence is CASSGDSHYEQYF. CDR3 coding DNA: TGTGCCAGCAGCGGAGACAGTCACTACGAGCAGTACTTC.

The rearrangement joins TRBV19 to TRBJ2-1, with 11 nucleotides matching TRBD1. This CDR3 contains 14 residues. The junction had 2 bases not matched to a gene; V was cut back by 5 bases and J by 5 bases. The germline CDR1 and CDR2 sequences are LNHDA and SQIVND (reference sequence). The CDR3 nucleotides read TGTGCCAGTAGTCGGACAGGGGGCGACAATGAGCAGTTCTTC. This codes for CASSRTGGDNEQFF.

The CDR3 bases are TGCGCCAGCAACCCGGGGACACTGAGCACAGATACGCAGTATTTT. Amino acid sequence: CASNPGTLSTDTQYF. The chain carries TRBV5-1 and TRBJ2-3, with D maybe TRBD1 (6 bases). V lost 6 bases and J lost 0, with 14 bases in between. Germline lookup yields CDR1 SGHRS and CDR2 YFSETQ. CDR3 length: 15 amino acids.

The chain recombines TRBV4-1 with TRBJ1-4; no clear D. Deletions cut 1 base from V and 12 bases from J, with 15 bases between. Looked up from germline, CDR1 is MGHRA and CDR2 is YSYEKL. CDR3 length equals 14 residues. This chain's CDR3 is CASSQVSTAWELFF. In DNA form, the CDR3 reads TGCGCCAGCAGCCAAGTCAGTACCGCCTGGGAACTGTTTTTT.

The V call is TRBV27, the J call TRBJ1-2; D is unresolved. From germline, CDR1 is MNHEY and CDR2 SMNVEV (reference sequence). This CDR3 region has 14 residues. The V end lost 3 bases, the J end lost 0 bases, and 8 bases lay between the germline ends. CDR3 residues: CASSFSTTNYGYTF. The CDR3 DNA sequence: TGTGCCAGCAGTTTTTCGACAACTAACTATGGCTACACCTTC.

The chain combines TRBV14 with TRBJ2-5; 10 nucleotides line up with TRBD2. Germline trimming cut 1 base from V and 3 bases from J; bases unmatched to any gene: 14. Per the germline V gene, CDR1 is SGHDN and CDR2 is FVKESK. The CDR3 totals 19 residues. CDR3 bases: TGTGCCAGCAGCCAAGCGATTCTAGCGGGAGAGATAGGGGAAGAGACCCAGTACTTC. It translates to CASSQAILAGEIGEETQYF.

V and J are TRBV27 and TRBJ2-2, with 9 bases aligning to TRBD2. V was pared by 7 bases and J by 2 bases, with 5 bases of the junction left unmatched. CDR1 is MNHEY, CDR2 SMNVEV, per germline (reference sequence). The CDR3 is 15 residues long. CDR3 residues: CASKLAGKNTGELFF. The CDR3 DNA is TGTGCCAGCAAACTAGCGGGTAAAAACACCGGGGAGCTGTTTTTT.

The V call is TRBV9, the J call TRBJ2-2; 8 nucleotides match TRBD1. CDR1 is SGDLS, CDR2 YYNGEE, per germline. Trimming cost V 4 bases and J 5 bases; bases outside gene matches: 10. This CDR3 contains 16 residues. The CDR3 sequence: CASSPLDRAGTGELFF. CDR3 nucleotide sequence: TGTGCCAGCAGCCCCCTGGACAGGGCCGGGACCGGGGAGCTGTTTTTT.